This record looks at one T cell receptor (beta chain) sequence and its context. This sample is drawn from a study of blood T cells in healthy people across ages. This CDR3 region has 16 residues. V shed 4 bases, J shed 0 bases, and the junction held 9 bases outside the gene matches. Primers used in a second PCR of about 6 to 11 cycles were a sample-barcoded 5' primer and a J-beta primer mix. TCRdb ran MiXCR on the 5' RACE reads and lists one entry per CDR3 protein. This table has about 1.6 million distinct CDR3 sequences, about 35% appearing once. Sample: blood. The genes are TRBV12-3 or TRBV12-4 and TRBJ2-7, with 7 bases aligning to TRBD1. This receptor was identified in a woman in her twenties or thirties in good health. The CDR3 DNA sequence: TGTGCCAGCAGTTCGAATCCGGGACAGATCTCCTACGAGCAGTACTTC. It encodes CASSSNPGQISYEQYF.